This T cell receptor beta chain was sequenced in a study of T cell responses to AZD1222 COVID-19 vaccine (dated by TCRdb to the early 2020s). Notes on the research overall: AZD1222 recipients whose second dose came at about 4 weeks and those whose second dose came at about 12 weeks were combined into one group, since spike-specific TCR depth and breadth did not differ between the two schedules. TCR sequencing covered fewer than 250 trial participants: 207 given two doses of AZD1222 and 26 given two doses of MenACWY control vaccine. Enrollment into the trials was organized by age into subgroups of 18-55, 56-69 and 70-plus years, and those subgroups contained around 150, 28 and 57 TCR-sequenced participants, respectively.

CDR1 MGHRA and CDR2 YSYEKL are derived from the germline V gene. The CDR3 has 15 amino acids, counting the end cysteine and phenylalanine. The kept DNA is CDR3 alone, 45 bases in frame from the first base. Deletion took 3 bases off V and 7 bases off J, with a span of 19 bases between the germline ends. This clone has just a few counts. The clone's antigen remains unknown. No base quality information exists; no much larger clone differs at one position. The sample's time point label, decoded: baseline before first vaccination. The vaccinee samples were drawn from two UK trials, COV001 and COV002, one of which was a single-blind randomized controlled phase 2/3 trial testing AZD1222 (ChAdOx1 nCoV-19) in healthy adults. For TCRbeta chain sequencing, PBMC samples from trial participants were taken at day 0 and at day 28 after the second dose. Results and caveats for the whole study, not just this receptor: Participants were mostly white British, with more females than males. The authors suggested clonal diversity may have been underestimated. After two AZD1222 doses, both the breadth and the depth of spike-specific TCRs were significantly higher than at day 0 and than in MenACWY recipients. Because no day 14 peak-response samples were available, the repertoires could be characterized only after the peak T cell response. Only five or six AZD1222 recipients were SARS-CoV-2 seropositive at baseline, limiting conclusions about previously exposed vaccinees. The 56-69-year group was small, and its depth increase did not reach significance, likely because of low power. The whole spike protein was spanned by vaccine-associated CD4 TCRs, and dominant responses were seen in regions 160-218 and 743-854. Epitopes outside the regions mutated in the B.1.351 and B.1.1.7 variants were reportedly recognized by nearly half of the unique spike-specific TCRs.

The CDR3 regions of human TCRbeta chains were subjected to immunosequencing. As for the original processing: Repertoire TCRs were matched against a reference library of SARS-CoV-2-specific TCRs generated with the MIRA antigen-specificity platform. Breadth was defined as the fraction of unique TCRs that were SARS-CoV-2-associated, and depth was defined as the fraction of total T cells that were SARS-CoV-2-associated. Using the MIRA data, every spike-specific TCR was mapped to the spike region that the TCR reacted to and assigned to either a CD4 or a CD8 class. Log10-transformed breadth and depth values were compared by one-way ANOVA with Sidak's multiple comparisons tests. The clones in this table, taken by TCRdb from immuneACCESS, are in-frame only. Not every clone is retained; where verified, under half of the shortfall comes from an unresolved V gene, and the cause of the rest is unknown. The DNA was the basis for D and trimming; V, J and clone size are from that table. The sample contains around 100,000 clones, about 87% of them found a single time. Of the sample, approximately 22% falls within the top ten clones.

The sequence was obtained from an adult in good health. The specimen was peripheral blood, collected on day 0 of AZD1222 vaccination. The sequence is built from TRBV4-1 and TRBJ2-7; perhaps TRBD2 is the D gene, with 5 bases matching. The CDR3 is CASSQTGSGLWEQYF. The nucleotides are TGCGCCAGCAGCCAGACGGGGTCTGGGCTGTGGGAGCAGTACTTC.